Following are 25 T cell receptor beta chains from one sample sequenced in a study of T cell repertoires in cytomegalovirus infection. MiXCR was run by TCRdb on the reads, yielding one entry per CDR3 protein. The sample yields 900,000 to 950,000 distinct CDR3 sequences, around 32% seen once. These receptors have no identified antigens. This sample comprised cultured CD8+ T cells from PBMCs, obtained from culture after CMV antigen stimulation. The receptors were gathered from a human donor in good health (CMV status not recorded). Some clones in this sample may be carry-over from other donors' samples.

Remarks on this clonotype: At one end, the junction sequence differs from germline, possibly due to a read error. J is TRBJ2-5 and V is TRBV7-6; D tentatively fits TRBD1 or TRBD2 (5 bases each). CDR3 length equals 15 residues. The germline V gene encodes CDR1 SGHVS and CDR2 FNYEAQ. The CDR3 loop is CTSSPIPGPRETQYF. The CDR3 coding sequence is TGTACCAGCAGCCCCATCCCGGGGCCTAGGGAGACCCAGTACTTC.

V usage is TRBV27 and J usage is TRBJ1-5; D unresolved. Germline V gene sequence: CDR1 MNHEY, CDR2 SMNVEV (reference sequence). This CDR3 has 14 amino acids. Trimming cost V 2 bases and J 6 bases, with 11 bases left between them. The CDR3 loop reads CASSLGLPFQPQHF. The CDR3 nucleotides read TGTGCCAGCAGTTTAGGTCTACCGTTTCAGCCCCAGCATTTT.

This clonotype was picked up a small number of times. The V call is TRBV7-6, the J call TRBJ2-2; 8 bases line up with TRBD1. There are 16 residues in the CDR3. The junction had 8 bases not matched to a gene; V was cut back by 4 bases and J by 4 bases. Germline CDR1 reads SGHVS; CDR2 reads FNYEAQ. CDR3 DNA sequence: TGTGCCAGCAGCTACCCAGACAGGGGCCCCACCGGGGAGCTGTTTTTT. Translated: CASSYPDRGPTGELFF.

This sequence joins TRBV3-1 and TRBJ2-3, with D perhaps being TRBD1 or TRBD2 (5 bases each). CDR3 length: 17 amino acids. Between the trimmed V and J ends, which lost 1 base and 0 bases, there was a span of 14 bases. Germline CDR1 and CDR2: LGHDT and YNNKEL (reference sequence). CDR3 coding DNA: TGTGCCAGCAGCCAAGTTTTACCAGGGACCAGCACAGATACGCAGTATTTT. Translation: CASSQVLPGTSTDTQYF.

The chain links TRBV9 to TRBJ2-3, with D possibly matching TRBD2 (5 bases). CDR1 is SGDLS and CDR2 is YYNGEE in the germline V gene. V lost 3 bases to trimming and J lost 2 bases, with 13 bases between them. This CDR3 spans 15 amino acids. This CDR3 is CASSGPEGNTDTQYF. The CDR3 region has the DNA TGTGCCAGCAGCGGTCCCGAGGGTAACACAGATACGCAGTATTTT.

The chain couples TRBV4-1 to TRBJ2-1, with D perhaps TRBD1 (5 bases). The length of the CDR3 is 12 residues. Trimming removed 4 bases at V and 7 bases at J, with 8 bases between. The germline V gene has CDR1 MGHRA and CDR2 YSYEKL. The DNA of the CDR3 is TGCGCCAGCAGCCCAAACAGGAATGAGCAGTTCTTC. Amino acid sequence: CASSPNRNEQFF.

The V gene is TRBV19, the J gene TRBJ1-6; 7 nucleotides match TRBD1. Per germline, CDR1 LNHDA and CDR2 SQIVND (reference sequence). The CDR3 loop spans 14 amino acids. V was clipped by 5 bases and J by 5 bases; unmatched bases: 3. The CDR3 nucleotides are TGTGCCAGTAGTGTGGGGACAGATAATTCACCCCTCCACTTT. Protein sequence: CASSVGTDNSPLHF.

The chain combines TRBV27 with TRBJ1-4; 7 bases are a match to TRBD1. Germline CDR1 is MNHEY and CDR2 is SMNVEV (reference sequence). After removal of 2 bases from V and 7 bases from J, the junction contained 13 bases not matched to a gene. This CDR3 spans 17 amino acids. In nucleotides, the CDR3 is TGTGCCAGCAGTTTAAGGGGGCCCCCCGACCGATCTGAAAAACTGTTTTTT. It codes for CASSLRGPPDRSEKLFF.

In this sample, this clonotype turned up a few times. The chain is built from TRBV10-3 and TRBJ2-7, with 9 bases identical to TRBD2. V lost 3 bases to trimming and J lost 2 bases; unmatched junction nucleotides: 5. Germline V gives CDR1 ENHRY, CDR2 SYGVKD. The CDR3 spans 15 residues. CDR3 region: CAISERSSGTYEQYF. The CDR3 DNA follows: TGTGCCATCAGTGAAAGGTCTAGCGGGACCTACGAGCAGTACTTC.

This clonotype was found a few times. The J gene is TRBJ2-7, the V gene TRBV5-1, with D tentatively TRBD1 (6 bases). Trimming took off 2 bases at V and 3 bases at J, with 15 bases between the two ends. CDR1 is SGHRS, CDR2 YFSETQ, per germline. There are 15 residues in the CDR3. In DNA, the CDR3 is TGCGCCAGCAGCTTAGATCCAGGGGTGGGCTACGAGCAGTACTTC. Protein product: CASSLDPGVGYEQYF.

J is TRBJ2-3 and V is TRBV12-3 or TRBV12-4; tentatively, D is TRBD2 (6 bases). The CDR3 is made up of 17 amino acids. Trimming took 3 bases from V and 0 from J, leaving 16 bases between them. The CDR3 DNA reads as TGTGCCAGCAGTTTTATAATGGTAGGGACTAGCACAGATACGCAGTATTTT. Its translation is CASSFIMVGTSTDTQYF.

The gene calls are TRBV4-1 and TRBJ2-2, with TRBD2 matching over 8 bases. The CDR3 has 15 residues. Germline V gives CDR1 MGHRA, CDR2 YSYEKL. J gave up 6 bases and V 3 bases, and 6 bases lay outside the gene matches. Here the CDR3 reads CASSHFSGESGELFF. The CDR3 nucleotides are TGCGCCAGCAGCCATTTTAGCGGGGAATCCGGGGAGCTGTTTTTT.

As concerns this clonotype: A read error may be the cause here, since a much bigger clone is one base away. V and J are TRBV7-8 and TRBJ2-7; 11 bases agree with TRBD1. This CDR3 spans 15 amino acids. Germline loops: CDR1 SGHVS, CDR2 FQNEAQ. The CDR3 sequence is CANSPLGQGAYEQYF. DNA for the CDR3: TGTGCCAACAGCCCCCTGGGACAGGGGGCCTACGAGCAGTACTTC.

There are many counts of this clonotype. V and J are TRBV7-8 and TRBJ1-2, with D hard to call. This CDR3 region has 17 residues. V lost 4 bases and J 7 bases, leaving 25 bases between the germline ends. Per the germline V gene, CDR1 is SGHVS and CDR2 is FQNEAQ. The CDR3: CASSSTRVEDHRSGYTF. Here the CDR3 DNA reads TGTGCCAGCAGCTCCACGCGGGTCGAAGACCACCGCTCTGGCTACACCTTC.

The chain is built from TRBV11-2 and TRBJ2-1; D may be TRBD1 or TRBD2 (6 bases each). The CDR3 is made up of 12 amino acids. With 4 bases removed from V and 11 bases from J, the gap between germline ends came to 12 bases. The germline V gene encodes CDR1 SGHAT and CDR2 FQNNGV. The CDR3 nucleotides read TGTGCCAGCAGCTCTACAGGGACTCAGCAGTTCTTC. Its protein is CASSSTGTQQFF.

The chain recombines TRBV12-3 or TRBV12-4 with TRBJ2-1; D perhaps matches TRBD2 (6 bases). CDR3 length: 16 residues. Between the trimmed V and J ends, which lost 4 bases and 7 bases, there was a span of 20 bases. CDR3 residues: CASSSSGRGRTNEQFF. CDR3 sequence (DNA): TGTGCCAGCAGTTCCTCCGGGCGGGGACGCACGAATGAGCAGTTCTTC.

The chain couples TRBV6-5 to TRBJ1-1; D is uncertain. Germline CDR1 MNHEY, CDR2 SVGAGI. Trimming took 1 base from V and 6 from J, leaving 9 bases between them. This CDR3 region has 13 residues. The CDR3 sequence: CASSYFGGSEAFF. Written as DNA, the CDR3 is TGTGCCAGCAGTTACTTCGGAGGATCTGAAGCTTTCTTT.

J is TRBJ2-7 and V is TRBV15; maybe TRBD2 (5 bases). V lost 5 bases, J lost 2 bases, and 16 bases lay in between. Germline CDR1 and CDR2: LNHNV and YYDKDF (reference sequence). The CDR3 covers 15 residues. CDR3 region: CATSPSRGRTYEQYF. The DNA of the CDR3 is TGTGCCACCAGCCCCTCACGGGGTAGGACCTACGAGCAGTACTTC.

Only a few counts were recorded for this clonotype. The V gene is TRBV12-3 or TRBV12-4, the J gene TRBJ1-1, with D perhaps matching TRBD1 (6 bases). This CDR3 spans 13 amino acids. Trimming cost V 7 bases and J 1 base, with 10 bases left between them. The CDR3 loop is CASISQGNTEAFF. Here the CDR3 DNA reads TGTGCCAGCATCTCACAGGGGAACACTGAAGCTTTCTTT.

In regard to this clonotype: The junction departs from the called germline gene at one end, perhaps through a read error. V is TRBV19 and J is TRBJ2-1, with 8 bases identical to TRBD1. The CDR3 has 11 amino acids. CDR1 and CDR2 from the germline V gene are LNHDA and SQIVND (reference sequence). This CDR3 is CASSSGQGYGF. DNA of the CDR3: TGTGCCAGTAGTTCCGGACAGGGTTACGGCTTC.

This clonotype was recorded a few times. The V and J genes are TRBV12-3 or TRBV12-4 and TRBJ2-1; 9 positions match TRBD1. This CDR3 is built from 15 residues. J lost 5 bases, V lost 5 bases, and 7 bases had no gene match. The CDR3: CASSRTGGAHNEQFF. CDR3 sequence (DNA): TGTGCCAGCAGTCGTACAGGGGGCGCCCACAATGAGCAGTTCTTC.

The rearrangement uses TRBV12-3 or TRBV12-4 and TRBJ1-5, with D unresolved. V lost 1 base to trimming and J lost 0 bases, with 7 bases between them. This CDR3 spans 15 amino acids. CDR3 nucleotide sequence: TGTGCCAGCAGTTTAGAGGCAGTTAGCAATCAGCCCCAGCATTTT. Encoded protein: CASSLEAVSNQPQHF.

The V and J genes are TRBV6-2 or TRBV6-3 and TRBJ1-1, with 7 bases identical to TRBD1. After removal of 4 bases from V and 3 bases from J, the junction contained 8 bases not matched to a gene. The germline CDR1 and CDR2 sequences are MNHEY and SVGEGT. The CDR3 is 15 amino acids. In DNA form, the CDR3 reads TGTGCCAGCAGTTGCTCGGCCCAGGGGGACACTGAAGCTTTCTTT. Translation gives CASSCSAQGDTEAFF.

V is TRBV28 and J is TRBJ2-7, with D perhaps TRBD2 (6 bases). V was trimmed by 1 base and J by 6 bases, leaving 10 bases between them. The CDR3 extends over 13 amino acids. Germline V CDR1 and CDR2: MDHEN, SYDVKM. Written as DNA, the CDR3 is TGTGCCAGCAGTTTATCTGCGGGGAGCGAGCAGTACGTC. Amino acid sequence: CASSLSAGSEQYV.

This clonotype was recorded at least ten times. The V call is TRBV4-1, the J call TRBJ1-1, with 8 bases lining up with TRBD1. The ends lost 1 base at V and 4 bases at J; junction bases unmatched: 14. CDR1 is MGHRA, CDR2 YSYEKL, per germline. The CDR3 is 18 residues long. This CDR3 reads CASSQVYRAGGKGTEAFF. DNA of the CDR3: TGCGCCAGCAGCCAAGTTTACAGGGCAGGGGGCAAGGGCACTGAAGCTTTCTTT.